The clone carrying this T cell receptor beta chain was counted ten times or more. The data originate from a study of naive and memory T cell subsets. Amplification of ligated cDNA took four PCR rounds with SP2 and nested alpha and beta constant primers. TCRdb itself ran the 5' RACE reads through MiXCR, one entry per CDR3 protein. The profile covers about 48,000 distinct CDR3 sequences, with around 5% appearing a single time and approximately 0.84% taken by the ten largest. The library had UMIs added by 3' ligation of an oligonucleotide to TCR cDNA. Reverse transcription used DNase-treated unsorted total RNA, aiming for 1 to 1000 ng. The V end was cut by 6 bases, the J end by 6 bases, with 10 bases between. This CDR3 comprises 12 residues. Germline values: CDR1 MNHEY, CDR2 SVGAGI.

The V call is TRBV6-5, the J call TRBJ2-3; no definite D call. This clonotype was obtained from a female donor in good health. The CDR3 DNA follows: TGTGCCAGCAGCGAGAAGCATGATACGCAGTATTTT. The encoded protein is CASSEKHDTQYF.